Sequencing of this T cell receptor (beta chain) was carried out in a study of blood T cell repertoires in COVID-19. Whole-study context: Researchers got acute and convalescent COVID-19 samples from the United States, Italy and Spain. T cells, B-cell-depleted T cells, or PBMCs supplied cDNA or gDNA.

Authors' analysis steps: Estimation of nucleated cell counts was performed using reference gene primer amplification. Produced via immunoSEQ multiplex PCR; TCRdb's table is partial and in-frame only. V, J and clone size are those of that table, while D and trimming were read from the DNA. The repertoire includes some 270,000 clones, about 89% of them detected once, and roughly 1.6% sits in the top ten. Germline CDR1 and CDR2: LGHNA and YSLEER. V lost 0 bases and J 3 bases, leaving 17 bases between the germline ends. This CDR3 is built from 18 residues. The sequencing sample was made of peripheral blood. The chain links TRBV4-3 to TRBJ1-4; D is unresolved. This TCR was recovered from an older woman who had recovered from COVID-19. The CDR3 nucleotides read TGCGCCAGCAGCCAAGATGCCTCGGGCGGGGTATCTAATGAAAAACTGTTTTTT. Protein product: CASSQDASGGVSNEKLFF.